These 18 T cell receptor beta chains originate from one sample sequenced in a study of Graves' ophthalmopathy and Graves' hyperthyroidism. CDR3 regions of TCR beta were amplified from RNA transcripts. Following a first-round RT-PCR that used HTBI primers, a second-round multiplex PCR was carried out. TCRdb analysed the multiplex PCR reads with MiXCR anew, one entry per CDR3 protein. The sample holds around 520,000 distinct CDR3 sequences, 35% to 45% seen once. Sequenced input: peripheral blood or thyroid tissue (not recorded which). These receptors came from an adult man with Graves' hyperthyroidism.

This clonotype was observed many times. The V gene is TRBV24-1, the J gene TRBJ2-2; 9 bases match TRBD1. The CDR3 loop spans 17 amino acids. V lost 3 bases to trimming and J lost 3 bases; unmatched junction nucleotides: 7. Germline CDR1 reads KGHDR; CDR2 reads SFDVKD. DNA for the CDR3: TGTGCCACCAGTGATCCTACAGGGGGCGCGGACACCGGGGAGCTGTTTTTT. The encoded protein is CATSDPTGGADTGELFF.

There are a few counts of this clonotype. In nucleotides, the CDR3 is TGTGCCAGCAGCTTCCGGGACAGGGGTTCCAACGAGCAGTACTTC. This codes for CASSFRDRGSNEQYF. The chain joins TRBV7-9 to TRBJ2-7; TRBD1 matches 10 bases. Germline-derived CDR1 and CDR2 are SEHNR and FQNEAQ (reference sequence). The CDR3 contains 15 residues. The V and J ends lost 3 bases and 5 bases, in that order; junction bases with no gene match: 7. Based on the CDR3 plus reference TRBV7-9 and TRBJ2-7, the full variable domain is DTGVSQNPRHKITKRGQNVTFRCDPISEHNRLYWYRQTLGQGPEFLTYFQNEAQLEKSRLLSDRFSAERPKGSFSTLEIQRTEQGDSAMYLCASSFRDRGSNEQYFGPGTRLTVT.

This chain links TRBV7-9 with TRBJ2-3; no reliable D call. This CDR3 has 12 residues. Germline CDR1 reads SEHNR; CDR2 reads FQNEAQ (reference sequence). The germline V and J ends were trimmed by 4 bases and 7 bases, with 9 bases remaining between them. Here the CDR3 reads CASSSWSYTQYF. The CDR3 DNA is TGTGCCAGCAGCTCATGGTCATATACGCAGTATTTT.

This chain joins TRBV12-3 or TRBV12-4 and TRBJ1-6; D unresolved. The CDR3 extends over 15 amino acids. Trimming cost V 1 base and J 7 bases, with 11 bases left between them. The CDR3, as DNA: TGTGCCAGCAGTTTAGGGGCACGGCAGAATTCACCCCTCCACTTT. It specifies CASSLGARQNSPLHF.

This clonotype was observed at least ten times. V is TRBV5-1 and J is TRBJ1-2; 9 bases line up with TRBD1. Germline V gene data show CDR1 as SGHRS and CDR2 as YFSETQ. J was trimmed by 7 bases and V by 4 bases; bases with no gene match: 8. This CDR3 region has 14 residues. In nucleotides, the CDR3 is TGCGCCAGCAGCCCAAATACAGGGGGCTTTGGCTACACCTTC. It is translated as CASSPNTGGFGYTF.

This chain joins TRBV2 and TRBJ1-4, with 8 positions matching TRBD1. Germline V lookup: CDR1 SNHLY, CDR2 FYNNEI. The V and J ends lost 5 bases and 7 bases, in that order; junction bases with no gene match: 3. The CDR3 covers 13 residues. The CDR3 sequence is CASSPGGGEKLFF. The CDR3 DNA follows: TGTGCCAGCAGTCCAGGGGGCGGTGAAAAACTGTTTTTT.

On this clonotype: Compared with germline, one end of the junction differs, possibly owing to a read error. The chain recombines TRBV10-2 with TRBJ1-6; 7 bases align to TRBD1. The V gene's germline CDR1 is WSHSY and CDR2 SAAADI. This CDR3 comprises 15 residues. CDR3 DNA sequence: TGCACCAGCAGTGAAAACAGGGGCGCAGGATCACCCCTCCACTTT. Its translation is CTSSENRGAGSPLHF.

The table lists this clonotype with many counts. This sequence joins TRBV6-5 and TRBJ1-5, with TRBD1 matching over 7 bases. CDR1 is MNHEY and CDR2 is SVGAGI in the germline V gene. Unmatched junction bases numbered 9, after V lost 4 bases and J lost 0 bases. CDR3 length: 17 amino acids. CDR3 loop: CASSWPGTAYSNQPQHF. CDR3 bases: TGTGCCAGCAGTTGGCCCGGGACAGCCTATAGCAATCAGCCCCAGCATTTT.

This clonotype appeared once. This chain connects TRBV12-3 or TRBV12-4 to TRBJ2-2; tentatively, D is TRBD1 (5 bases). The CDR3 covers 13 residues. Trimming took 4 bases from V and 5 from J, leaving 8 bases between them. CDR3 coding DNA: TGTGCCAGCAGTTGGGCAGGGACCGGGGAGCTGTTTTTT. Amino acids: CASSWAGTGELFF.

Only a few counts were recorded for this clonotype. This sequence joins TRBV28 and TRBJ1-3; D gene unclear. Germline values: CDR1 MDHEN, CDR2 SYDVKM. The CDR3 has 13 amino acids. V was pared by 3 bases and J by 0 bases, with 3 bases between. CDR3 DNA: TGTGCCAGCAGTTTTCACTCTGGAAACACCATATATTTT. It encodes CASSFHSGNTIYF.

This clonotype was recorded once. V gene TRBV29-1 combines with J gene TRBJ1-1; D unclear. Germline V gene sequence: CDR1 SQVTM, CDR2 ANQGSEA. V lost 8 bases, J lost 4 bases, and 14 bases lay in between. The CDR3 spans 12 residues. CDR3 DNA sequence: TGCAGCTTATCACGGGGAGGCACTGAAGCTTTCTTT. Its protein product is CSLSRGGTEAFF.

This clonotype was seen repeatedly, ten times or more. This chain links TRBV10-3 with TRBJ1-6; D might be TRBD1 (5 bases). The CDR3 runs to 13 residues. CDR1 is ENHRY and CDR2 is SYGVKD in the germline V gene. Trimming stripped 6 bases from V and 5 bases from J, with 8 bases between. The CDR3, as DNA: TGTGCCATCAGCTGGGGCGATAATTCACCCCTCCACTTT. It encodes CAISWGDNSPLHF.

The V call is TRBV9, the J call TRBJ2-5; D may match TRBD1 or TRBD2 (6 bases each). In germline, CDR1 is SGDLS, CDR2 YYNGEE. Trimming removed 4 bases at V and 5 bases at J, with 15 bases between. This CDR3 comprises 14 residues. The CDR3 DNA reads as TGTGCCAGCAGCCCAAGTGGGGGGCCCGAGACCCAGTACTTC. This encodes CASSPSGGPETQYF.

This clonotype was seen at least ten times. V gene TRBV7-2 combines with J gene TRBJ1-1; 7 bases agree with TRBD1. The germline V gene has CDR1 SGHTA and CDR2 FQGNSA. The CDR3 loop spans 14 amino acids. Unmatched junction bases numbered 8, after V lost 6 bases and J lost 4 bases. The CDR3 DNA follows: TGTGCCAGCAGGGGGACAGCCGTCGGCACTGAAGCTTTCTTT. Its protein product is CASRGTAVGTEAFF.

The chain recombines TRBV30 with TRBJ1-1; D call uncertain. V was trimmed by 1 base and J by 8 bases, leaving 11 bases between them. The CDR3 extends over 12 amino acids. The germline V gene encodes CDR1 GTSNPN and CDR2 SVGIG (reference sequence). This chain's CDR3 is CAWSARRGEAFF. CDR3 DNA: TGTGCCTGGAGTGCCAGACGAGGGGAAGCTTTCTTT.

This clonotype was seen ten or more times. V gene TRBV6-5 combines with J gene TRBJ1-2, with TRBD1 matching over 7 bases. The V and J ends lost 8 bases and 8 bases, in that order; junction bases with no gene match: 14. The V gene's germline CDR1 is MNHEY and CDR2 SVGAGI. The CDR3 runs to 14 residues. The CDR3 bases are TGTGCCAGCGGCCTGGACAGGAAAGTGAGGGGCTACACCTTC. The encoded protein is CASGLDRKVRGYTF.

This chain connects TRBV7-9 to TRBJ2-7, with 7 bases matching TRBD1. This CDR3 region has 13 residues. Trimming took 5 bases from V and 5 from J; bases not matched to a gene: 6. Per the germline V gene, CDR1 is SEHNR and CDR2 is FQNEAQ (reference sequence). The CDR3 here is CASSTDRDHEQYF. CDR3 DNA sequence: TGTGCCAGCAGCACTGACAGGGACCACGAGCAGTACTTC.

This clonotype showed up many times. The rearrangement joins TRBV5-1 to TRBJ2-7; D gene unclear. The CDR3 length is 14 residues. CDR1 SGHRS and CDR2 YFSETQ come from the germline V gene. Trimming left V 0 bases short and J 5 bases short, with 12 bases between. The DNA for the CDR3 is TGCGCCAGCAGCTTGGCAGTCAATGTCAACGAGCAGTACTTC. Its protein is CASSLAVNVNEQYF.